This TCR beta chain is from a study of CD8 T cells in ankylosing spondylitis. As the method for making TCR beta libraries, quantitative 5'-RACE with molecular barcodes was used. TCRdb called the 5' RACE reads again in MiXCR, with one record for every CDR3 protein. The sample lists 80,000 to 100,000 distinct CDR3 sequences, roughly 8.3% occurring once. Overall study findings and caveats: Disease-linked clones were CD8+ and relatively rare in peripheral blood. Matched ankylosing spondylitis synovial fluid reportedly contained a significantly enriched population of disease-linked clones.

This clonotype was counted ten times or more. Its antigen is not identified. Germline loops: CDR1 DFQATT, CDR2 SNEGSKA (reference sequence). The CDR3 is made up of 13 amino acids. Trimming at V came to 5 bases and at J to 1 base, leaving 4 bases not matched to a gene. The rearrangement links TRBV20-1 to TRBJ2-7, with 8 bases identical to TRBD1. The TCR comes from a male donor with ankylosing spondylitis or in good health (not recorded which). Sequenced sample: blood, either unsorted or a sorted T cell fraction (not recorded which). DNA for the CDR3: TGCAGTGCTGTAACAGGGGGGTCCTACGAGCAGTACTTC. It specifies CSAVTGGSYEQYF.